This T cell receptor beta chain was sequenced during a study of T cells in Graves' hyperthyroidism and ophthalmopathy. The CDR3 length is 15 residues. V lost 5 bases to trimming and J lost 6 bases, with 16 bases between them. Germline assignment: CDR1 SGHNT and CDR2 YENEEA. There were TCR beta CDR3 regions amplified from RNA transcripts. The HTBI primer set was used in a first-round RT-PCR of the TCR CDR3. Each CDR3 protein is one row after TCRdb ran MiXCR on the multiplex PCR reads. The data show over 400,000 distinct CDR3 sequences, approximately 14% seen once. This clonotype originated in a man aged 18-30 years with Graves' ophthalmopathy. The sequenced material came from blood. V is TRBV11-3 and J is TRBJ1-4; possibly TRBD1 for D (5 bases). CDR3 sequence reads: CASSPPGLQDEKLFF. The CDR3 bases are TGTGCCAGCAGCCCCCCGGGGCTACAGGATGAAAAACTGTTTTTT.